The 32 T cell receptor beta chains given below trace back to one sample, sequenced in a study of cytomegalovirus exposure and HLA in healthy donors (dated by TCRdb to 2016 to 2017). The library was produced with the immunoSEQ multiplex PCR assay. For the multiplex PCR, a mixture combining 60 forward primers for TCR Vbeta segments and 13 reverse primers for TCR Jbeta segments was used. TCRdb's version of the immuneACCESS table is confined to in-frame rearrangements and falls short of the full clone set. An unresolved V gene accounts for under half of the shortfall where checked; the remainder is of unknown origin. The sample yields roughly 200,000 clones; around 90% were counted once. Together, the top ten hold approximately 1.1% of the sample. The sample was PBMCs. Every receptor here comes from a boy between 2 and 10 years old in good health and CMV-seronegative.

CDR3 in DNA: TGTGCCAGCAGCCACTCGACTCCGGGACAGGGAAAGGCCAACTATGGCTACACCTTC. Translation gives CASSHSTPGQGKANYGYTF. The chain recombines TRBV6-4 with TRBJ1-2; the match to TRBD1 covers 9 bases. The CDR3 runs to 19 residues. The J segment lost 2 bases and the V segment lost 6 bases, leaving 19 bases of the junction unmatched. Per germline, CDR1 MRHNA and CDR2 SNTAGT.

J is TRBJ2-4 and V is TRBV19; no firm D call. This CDR3 contains 17 residues. Germline V gene data show CDR1 as LNHDA and CDR2 as SQIVND (reference sequence). V was pared by 1 base and J by 2 bases, with 15 bases between. The DNA for the CDR3 is TGTGCCAGTAGTATAGTTTCACTCCCCAGGTCCAAAAACATTCAGTACTTC. Translated, it gives CASSIVSLPRSKNIQYF.

Concerning this clone: Relative to the germline gene, one junction end is altered; a read error may explain this. V gene TRBV7-9 combines with J gene TRBJ2-3; 8 nucleotides match TRBD2. In germline, CDR1 is SEHNR, CDR2 FQNEAQ (reference sequence). This CDR3 spans 16 amino acids. This chain's CDR3 is CSSSFRLAGSTDTQYF. As DNA, the CDR3 is TGTTCCAGCAGCTTTAGGCTAGCGGGCAGCACAGATACGCAGTATTTT.

V and J are TRBV9 and TRBJ2-7; 11 bases are shared with TRBD2. Unmatched junction bases numbered 7, after V lost 3 bases and J lost 5 bases. The CDR3 consists of 15 residues. Per germline, CDR1 SGDLS and CDR2 YYNGEE. The CDR3 coding sequence is TGTGCCAGCAGCGGAACTAGCGGGAGAAGGGACGAGCAGTACTTC. It yields the protein CASSGTSGRRDEQYF.

This sequence joins TRBV27 and TRBJ1-1, with D perhaps matching TRBD1 (6 bases). The CDR3 is 13 amino acids. Germline values: CDR1 MNHEY, CDR2 SMNVEV (reference sequence). Trimming cost V 5 bases and J 11 bases, with 18 bases left between them. DNA of the CDR3: TGTGCCAGCAGTCCAAAAAGAGGGGGGGATGCTTTCTTT. It yields the protein CASSPKRGGDAFF.

The chain is built from TRBV30 and TRBJ1-5; D may be TRBD1 (6 bases). CDR3 length: 14 amino acids. Trimming shortened V by 2 bases and J by 4 bases, and 12 bases separated the two germline ends. Germline V gene lookup returns CDR1 GTSNPN and CDR2 SVGIG (reference sequence). The CDR3, as DNA: TGTGCCTGGAGTAACGGGGACATGAATCAGCCCCAGCATTTT. Translated: CAWSNGDMNQPQHF.

This clone was counted only a few times. The J gene is TRBJ1-1, the V gene TRBV5-1; 7 nucleotides agree with TRBD1. CDR3 size: 14 residues. Losses at the gene ends were 7 bases for V and 2 bases for J; bases not matched to a gene: 8. The germline gives CDR1 SGHRS, CDR2 YFSETQ. CDR3 sequence: CASDPGGANTEAFF. The CDR3 DNA reads as TGCGCCAGCGACCCAGGGGGAGCCAACACTGAAGCTTTCTTT.

This chain joins TRBV7-9 and TRBJ1-2; D gene uncertain. Trimming cost V 2 bases and J 4 bases, with 5 bases left between them. The CDR3 contains 12 residues. The germline V gene encodes CDR1 SEHNR and CDR2 FQNEAQ (reference sequence). CDR3 in amino acids: CASSLNIYGYTF. CDR3 DNA: TGTGCCAGCAGCTTAAATATCTATGGCTACACCTTC.

The chain is built from TRBV28 and TRBJ1-1, with 11 positions matching TRBD1. The CDR3 totals 14 residues. V shed 6 bases, J shed 4 bases, and the junction held 4 bases outside the gene matches. In germline, CDR1 is MDHEN, CDR2 SYDVKM. In DNA, the CDR3 is TGTGCCAGCAGACCCGGGACAGGGGGCACTGAAGCTTTCTTT. Translated: CASRPGTGGTEAFF.

This clone appeared once. V usage is TRBV28 and J usage is TRBJ2-1, with 8 nucleotides matching TRBD1. Trimming removed 7 bases from V and 5 bases from J; junction bases left unmatched: 16. This CDR3 comprises 17 residues. Germline CDR1 and CDR2: MDHEN and SYDVKM. DNA for the CDR3: TGTGCCAGCACCCATTGGGCCGGAGGACAGGGTAACAATGAGCAGTTCTTC. The encoded protein is CASTHWAGGQGNNEQFF.

This clone appeared a single time. V and J are TRBV9 and TRBJ2-7, with TRBD1 identical over 7 bases. Germline CDR1 SGDLS, CDR2 YYNGEE. This CDR3 is built from 13 residues. J lost 2 bases, V lost 3 bases, and 2 bases had no gene match. CDR3 bases: TGTGCCAGCAGCGGGGGGACAGCCTACGAGCAGTACTTC. This translates into CASSGGTAYEQYF.

The chain uses TRBV7-2 and TRBJ2-7; no clear D. V was pared by 5 bases and J by 0 bases, with 5 bases between. Per germline, CDR1 SGHTA and CDR2 FQGNSA. The CDR3 runs to 12 residues. CDR3 loop: CASSPSSYEQYF. The CDR3 bases are TGTGCCAGCAGCCCCTCCTCCTACGAGCAGTACTTC.

The J gene is TRBJ2-7, the V gene TRBV5-1; 9 bases align to TRBD2. J lost 3 bases, V lost 5 bases, and 9 bases had no gene match. Germline lookup yields CDR1 SGHRS and CDR2 YFSETQ. The CDR3 runs to 15 residues. In DNA, the CDR3 is TGCGCCAGCAGGGTGGGAGCGGGAGGTTTCTACGAGCAGTACTTC. As protein: CASRVGAGGFYEQYF.

This chain connects TRBV9 to TRBJ2-1, with no clear D. CDR1 and CDR2 (germline): SGDLS, YYNGEE. Trimming cost V 0 bases and J 8 bases, with 12 bases left between them. The length of the CDR3 is 14 residues. The CDR3 nucleotides read TGTGCCAGCAGCGTAGTCCCTAAGATCGATGAGCAGTTCTTC. Residues: CASSVVPKIDEQFF.

The genes are TRBV9 and TRBJ2-3; the match to TRBD2 covers 14 bases. The CDR3 has 15 amino acids. Looked up from germline, CDR1 is SGDLS and CDR2 is YYNGEE. V gave up 2 bases and J gave up 10 bases; unmatched junction bases: 6. For the CDR3, the DNA is TGTGCCAGCAGCGTGGGGACTAGCGGGGGAGTACCGCAGTATTTT. Its translation: CASSVGTSGGVPQYF.

V is TRBV28 and J is TRBJ1-2; a weak D match, TRBD1 (5 bases). Germline V CDR1 and CDR2: MDHEN, SYDVKM. This CDR3 has 15 amino acids. V was trimmed by 8 bases and J by 0 bases, leaving 16 bases between them. CDR3 sequence reads: CASLGEGLPNYGYTF. The CDR3 DNA is TGTGCCAGCCTCGGGGAGGGACTACCTAACTATGGCTACACCTTC.

V is TRBV28 and J is TRBJ2-7; D may be TRBD1 (6 bases). The CDR3 has 14 amino acids. Germline assignment: CDR1 MDHEN and CDR2 SYDVKM. V dropped 1 base and J dropped 2 bases, with 9 bases sitting between them. The CDR3 loop is CASSLYRDAYEQYF. As DNA, the CDR3 is TGTGCCAGCAGTTTATACAGGGATGCCTACGAGCAGTACTTC.

This chain links TRBV30 with TRBJ2-6, with 7 bases identical to TRBD1. V lost 1 base and J lost 0; bases outside the gene matches: 9. This CDR3 contains 18 residues. Germline CDR1 and CDR2: GTSNPN and SVGIG (reference sequence). The CDR3 DNA sequence: TGTGCCTGGAGTGCGGGGACAGCATCTTTCTCTGGGGCCAACGTCCTGACTTTC. Translated, it gives CAWSAGTASFSGANVLTF.

The gene calls are TRBV7-9 and TRBJ2-5; 8 bases line up with TRBD1. Germline V gives CDR1 SEHNR, CDR2 FQNEAQ (reference sequence). Trimming took 4 bases from V and 5 from J; bases not matched to a gene: 6. This CDR3 spans 14 amino acids. CDR3 in amino acids: CASSSDRGGETQYF. In DNA form, the CDR3 reads TGTGCCAGCAGCTCTGACAGGGGTGGTGAGACCCAGTACTTC.

The chain recombines TRBV7-3 with TRBJ2-7; possibly TRBD2 for D (5 bases). Germline lookup yields CDR1 SGHTA and CDR2 FQGTGA. V gave up 3 bases and J gave up 3 bases, with 9 bases separating them. This CDR3 has 13 residues. The CDR3, as DNA: TGTGCCAGCAGCTTCGGGGTGAACTACGAGCAGTACTTC. Translating gives CASSFGVNYEQYF.

In the case of this clone: Other DNA sequences in this specimen translate into the identical CDR3. This chain uses TRBV14 with TRBJ1-2; 8 bases line up with TRBD1. In germline, CDR1 is SGHDN, CDR2 FVKESK. The CDR3 has 17 amino acids. Trimming took 6 bases from V and 7 from J; bases not matched to a gene: 19. In nucleotides, the CDR3 is TGTGCCAGCAGTTCCAATCGTGTACGGGACAGGACTCCTGGCTACACCTTC. Residues: CASSSNRVRDRTPGYTF.

The chain has TRBV27 and TRBJ2-7; D gene uncertain. V was pared by 5 bases and J by 3 bases, with 14 bases between. The germline gives CDR1 MNHEY, CDR2 SMNVEV (reference sequence). This CDR3 comprises 14 residues. The CDR3 region is CASSPRRMVYEQYF. CDR3 coding DNA: TGTGCCAGCAGTCCCAGGCGCATGGTCTACGAGCAGTACTTC.

This clone was seen only a few times. The V and J genes are TRBV6-5 and TRBJ2-7; maybe TRBD2 (5 bases). There are 16 residues in the CDR3. The V gene lost 0 bases and the J gene lost 3 bases, with 15 bases spanning the gap. Germline V gene sequence: CDR1 MNHEY, CDR2 SVGAGI. The CDR3 is CASSYSIASKLYEQYF. The CDR3 DNA is TGTGCCAGCAGTTACTCGATTGCTAGCAAACTCTACGAGCAGTACTTC.

This rearrangement joins TRBV19 to TRBJ1-5; 9 positions agree with TRBD1. Germline CDR1 is LNHDA and CDR2 is SQIVND (reference sequence). V was clipped by 5 bases and J by 7 bases; unmatched bases: 12. CDR3 length: 16 residues. CDR3 DNA sequence: TGTGCCAGTAGTTCCCGGACAGGGGATACAGGACAGCCCCAGCATTTT. Translating gives CASSSRTGDTGQPQHF.

This clone was counted a single time. The chain carries TRBV25-1 and TRBJ2-5, with a tentative D call TRBD2 (6 bases). Trimming removed 0 bases at V and 2 bases at J, with 10 bases between. The CDR3 loop spans 15 amino acids. The germline V gene has CDR1 MGHDK and CDR2 SYGVNS. The CDR3 sequence: CASSEYLGGQETQYF. The CDR3 nucleotides read TGTGCCAGCAGTGAATATCTCGGGGGACAAGAGACCCAGTACTTC.

The genes are TRBV28 and TRBJ1-2; 7 bases line up with TRBD1. The V segment lost 8 bases and the J segment 8 bases; nucleotides outside the gene matches: 14. In germline, CDR1 is MDHEN, CDR2 SYDVKM. CDR3 length: 14 amino acids. The CDR3: CASAYGTDLSGYTF. DNA of the CDR3: TGTGCCAGCGCATACGGGACAGACCTATCGGGCTACACCTTC.

V gene TRBV9 combines with J gene TRBJ1-6; 12 nucleotides match TRBD1. Germline V CDR1 and CDR2: SGDLS, YYNGEE. Trimming took 3 bases from V and 9 from J; bases not matched to a gene: 10. This CDR3 comprises 17 residues. For the CDR3, the DNA is TGTGCCAGCAGCGCCCTAGGGACAGGGGGCTTCAGTTCACCCCTCCACTTT. Amino acid sequence: CASSALGTGGFSSPLHF.

This clone was picked up one time. The chain uses TRBV30 and TRBJ1-4; D may be TRBD1 (5 bases). The germline V and J ends were trimmed by 1 base and 3 bases, with 12 bases remaining between them. Germline values: CDR1 GTSNPN, CDR2 SVGIG (reference sequence). This CDR3 comprises 15 residues. The CDR3 sequence: CAWSAGGKANEKLFF. CDR3 DNA sequence: TGTGCCTGGAGTGCCGGGGGGAAGGCTAATGAAAAACTGTTTTTT.

This clone was seen more than once but under ten times. The chain carries TRBV7-3 and TRBJ2-2; 9 nucleotides line up with TRBD1. This CDR3 has 15 residues. CDR1 is SGHTA, CDR2 FQGTGA, per germline. The J segment lost 3 bases and the V segment lost 4 bases, leaving 3 bases of the junction unmatched. The CDR3: CASSSGTGYTGELFF. CDR3 in DNA: TGTGCCAGCAGCTCCGGGACAGGGTACACCGGGGAGCTGTTTTTT.

The genes are TRBV20-1 and TRBJ1-1, with TRBD1 matching over 7 bases. Germline lookup yields CDR1 DFQATT and CDR2 SNEGSKA (reference sequence). CDR3 length equals 10 residues. J lost 10 bases, V lost 5 bases, and 4 bases had no gene match. The CDR3 DNA reads as TGCAGTGCTGTCAGGGACAGAGCTTTCTTT. Amino acid sequence: CSAVRDRAFF.

The rearrangement links TRBV10-3 to TRBJ1-2; maybe TRBD1 (6 bases). The CDR3 runs 12 residues. Per germline, CDR1 ENHRY and CDR2 SYGVKD. V dropped 8 bases and J dropped 8 bases, with 15 bases sitting between them. CDR3 residues: CAIPGAPDGYTF. The CDR3, as DNA: TGTGCCATCCCAGGGGCTCCGGACGGCTACACCTTC.

The chain has TRBV5-6 and TRBJ1-2, with D perhaps matching TRBD1 (5 bases). Trimming stripped 4 bases from V and 1 base from J, with 8 bases between. From germline, CDR1 is SGHDT and CDR2 YYEEEE. The CDR3 runs to 13 residues. The CDR3 is CASSPQVNYGYTF. The CDR3 nucleotides read TGTGCCAGCAGCCCACAGGTTAACTATGGCTACACCTTC.